Following are 9 T cell receptor beta chains from one sample sequenced in a study of graft-versus-host responses after intestinal transplantation. Their cognate antigens are unknown. Generated by immunoSEQ multiplex PCR, the TCRdb table keeps only in-frame clones and is missing some. Among tens of thousands of clones listed, about 89% were seen once. The sequenced sample was unstimulated CD8+ T cells sorted from spleen or lymph node cells, obtained before intestinal transplant. Receptors were obtained from a human donor who received an intestinal transplant.

This sequence joins TRBV29-1 and TRBJ2-7; the match to TRBD2 covers 9 bases. Trimming removed 6 bases from V and 5 bases from J; junction bases left unmatched: 5. The CDR3 consists of 12 residues. CDR1 SQVTM and CDR2 ANQGSEA come from the germline V gene. DNA for the CDR3: TGCAGCGTCGCGGCGGGAGGGGACGAGCAGTACTTC. Translating gives CSVAAGGDEQYF.

This rearrangement joins TRBV28 to TRBJ1-3; no reliable D call. Per germline, CDR1 MDHEN and CDR2 SYDVKM. This CDR3 contains 12 residues. V dropped 3 bases and J dropped 4 bases, with 4 bases sitting between them. This CDR3 is CASSFVGNTIYF. The CDR3, as DNA: TGTGCCAGCAGTTTCGTAGGAAACACCATATATTTT. Complete variable domain (other parts from reference TRBV28 and TRBJ1-3): DVKVTQSSRYLVKRTGEKVFLECVQDMDHENMFWYRQDPGLGLRLIYFSYDVKMKEKGDIPEGYSVSREKKERFSLILESASTNQTSMYLCASSFVGNTIYFGEGSWLTVV.

The chain recombines TRBV28 with TRBJ1-5; TRBD1 aligns across 8 bases. Trimming cost V 3 bases and J 5 bases; bases outside gene matches: 15. CDR3 size: 18 residues. Germline lookup yields CDR1 MDHEN and CDR2 SYDVKM. The CDR3 region has the DNA TGTGCCAGCAGTTTCCCCTCCCTGACAGGGGTGAAGGATCAGCCCCAGCATTTT. Its translation: CASSFPSLTGVKDQPQHF.

A single count supports this clone. This sequence joins TRBV9 and TRBJ1-1, with TRBD1 as a possible D gene (5 bases). V was cut by 4 bases and J by 4 bases, with 14 bases left in between. There are 14 residues in the CDR3. The germline V gene has CDR1 SGDLS and CDR2 YYNGEE. CDR3 loop: CASSQGPSSTEAFF. The CDR3 DNA sequence: TGTGCCAGCAGCCAGGGTCCCTCTTCCACTGAAGCTTTCTTT.

The gene calls are TRBV27 and TRBJ2-5; 7 nucleotides align to TRBD1. The V gene's germline CDR1 is MNHEY and CDR2 SMNVEV (reference sequence). J lost 6 bases, V lost 3 bases, and 7 bases had no gene match. The CDR3 length is 14 residues. The CDR3: CASSFLTGVKTQYF. DNA for the CDR3: TGTGCCAGCAGTTTTCTCACAGGGGTAAAGACCCAGTACTTC.

The rearrangement uses TRBV6-5 and TRBJ2-7; D unclear. Trimming took 6 bases from V and 6 from J, leaving 18 bases between them. This CDR3 region has 14 residues. Germline CDR1 reads MNHEY; CDR2 reads SVGAGI. The CDR3 DNA sequence: TGTGCCAGCAGCCTAACCCAGGCACCCTCCGAGCAGTACTTC. Its translation: CASSLTQAPSEQYF.

This chain links TRBV7-6 with TRBJ2-3, with a possible D match to TRBD2 (5 bases). Trimming removed 1 base at V and 2 bases at J, with 13 bases between. Germline CDR1 and CDR2: SGHVS and FNYEAQ. This CDR3 has 16 residues. This CDR3 is CASSLGPGTLTDTQYF. The CDR3 DNA reads TGTGCCAGCAGCTTAGGCCCGGGAACACTCACAGATACGCAGTATTTT. The whole variable domain, filled in from reference TRBV7-6 and TRBJ2-3, reads GAGVSQSPRYKVTKRGQDVALRCDPISGHVSLYWYRQALGQGPEFLTYFNYEAQQDKSGLPNDRFSAERPEGSISTLTIQRTEQRDSAMYRCASSLGPGTLTDTQYFGPGTRLTVL.

This chain uses TRBV4-1 with TRBJ2-5; perhaps TRBD2 as D (6 bases). V lost 4 bases, J lost 0 bases, and 6 bases lay in between. The germline gives CDR1 MGHRA, CDR2 YSYEKL. CDR3 length: 13 residues. CDR3 coding DNA: TGCGCCAGCAGCCGCGGGGACCAAGAGACCCAGTACTTC. Encoded protein: CASSRGDQETQYF.

The J gene is TRBJ2-3, the V gene TRBV4-2, with D hard to call. V lost 4 bases and J 0 bases, leaving 17 bases between the germline ends. The CDR3 runs to 17 residues. The V gene's germline CDR1 is LGHNA and CDR2 YNFKEQ. The CDR3 sequence is CASSRWVTEASTDTQYF. CDR3 DNA sequence: TGTGCCAGCAGCCGGTGGGTTACAGAGGCTAGCACAGATACGCAGTATTTT.